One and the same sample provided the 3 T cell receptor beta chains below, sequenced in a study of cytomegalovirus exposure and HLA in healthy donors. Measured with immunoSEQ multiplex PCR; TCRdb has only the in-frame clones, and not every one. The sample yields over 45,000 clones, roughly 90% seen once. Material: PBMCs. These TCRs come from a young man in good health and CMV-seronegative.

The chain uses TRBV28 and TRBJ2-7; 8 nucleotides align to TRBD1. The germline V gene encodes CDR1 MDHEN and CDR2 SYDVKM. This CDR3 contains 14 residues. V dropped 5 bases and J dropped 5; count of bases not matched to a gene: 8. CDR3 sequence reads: CASSNQGALDEQYF. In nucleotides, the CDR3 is TGTGCCAGCAGTAATCAGGGGGCGTTGGACGAGCAGTACTTC.

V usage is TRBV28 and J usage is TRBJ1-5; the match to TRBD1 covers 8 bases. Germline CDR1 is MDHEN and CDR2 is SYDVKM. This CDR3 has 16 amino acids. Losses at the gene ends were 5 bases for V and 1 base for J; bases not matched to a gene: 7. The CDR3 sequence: CASSPRTGKSNQPQHF. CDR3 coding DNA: TGTGCCAGCAGTCCCAGGACAGGGAAAAGCAATCAGCCCCAGCATTTT.

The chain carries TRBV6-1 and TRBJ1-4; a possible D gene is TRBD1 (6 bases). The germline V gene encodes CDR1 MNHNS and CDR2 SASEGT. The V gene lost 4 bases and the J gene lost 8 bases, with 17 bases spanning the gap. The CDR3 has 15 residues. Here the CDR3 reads CASSAQQGLGEKLFF. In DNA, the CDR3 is TGTGCCAGCAGTGCTCAACAGGGTCTGGGGGAAAAACTGTTTTTT.